One TCR beta chain is described in this entry. Method: immunoSEQ multiplex PCR; TCRdb's copy keeps in-frame clones and lacks some. The top ten hold about 0.0094% of the sample, which has hundreds of thousands of clones, more than 70% seen once. This sample was taken from a study of shared T cell receptors in the human thymus. Losses at the gene ends were 0 bases for V and 3 bases for J; bases not matched to a gene: 6. The CDR3 runs 16 residues. CDR1 is LGHNA, CDR2 YSLEER, per germline. These data were also reused for a study on human thymus T cells. From that paper: Reports from related research described highly overlapping thymic repertoires among unrelated individuals.

The sequence was obtained from a boy younger than two with a congenital heart defect. The J gene is TRBJ2-7, the V gene TRBV4-3, with TRBD1 identical over 9 bases. Source material: thymocytes. The CDR3 loop is CASSQEPGQGVYEQYF. CDR3 DNA sequence: TGCGCCAGCAGCCAAGAGCCGGGACAGGGAGTCTACGAGCAGTACTTC.